Presented here are 26 T cell receptor beta chains from one specimen sequenced in a study of T cell repertoires in cytomegalovirus infection. TCRdb passed the reads through MiXCR, listing each CDR3 protein once. This repertoire shows roughly 760,000 distinct CDR3 sequences, approximately 40% found once; its top ten account for 2.5% to 3.5%. Source material: PBMCs. The receptors were sampled from a human donor in good health (CMV status not recorded). Some clones in this sample may be carry-over from other donors' samples.

For this clonotype: No conserved phenylalanine or tryptophan is present at the end of the CDR3, so a read error is the likely explanation. The gene calls are TRBV7-2 and TRBJ2-7, with TRBD1 matching over 7 bases. With 5 bases clipped from V and 6 bases from J, the junction kept 7 bases outside the gene matches. CDR3 length equals 13 residues. Germline V CDR1 and CDR2: SGHTA, FQGNSA. The DNA of the CDR3 is TGTGCCAGCAGCGACAGGGTCCGGCGCGAGCAGTACTTA. Protein product: CASSDRVRREQYL.

This clonotype was detected many times. J is TRBJ1-1 and V is TRBV7-2; 10 bases match TRBD1. This CDR3 is 15 amino acids long. V shed 3 bases and J 4 bases; nucleotides not matched to a gene: 5. Germline-derived CDR1 and CDR2 are SGHTA and FQGNSA. The CDR3 sequence: CASSFDRGLRTEAFF. CDR3 DNA sequence: TGTGCCAGCAGCTTTGACAGGGGGCTGCGCACTGAAGCTTTCTTT.

This rearrangement joins TRBV28 to TRBJ2-2; D unresolved. In germline, CDR1 is MDHEN, CDR2 SYDVKM. This CDR3 contains 15 residues. V was trimmed by 5 bases and J by 1 base, leaving 11 bases between them. CDR3 DNA sequence: TGTGCCAGCAGTACAAAACAGTGGAACACCGGGGAGCTGTTTTTT. Translated: CASSTKQWNTGELFF.

This clonotype has only a few counts. V usage is TRBV12-3 or TRBV12-4 and J usage is TRBJ2-3, with 7 bases identical to TRBD1. The CDR3 sequence is 15 residues long. V dropped 3 bases and J dropped 3; count of bases not matched to a gene: 6. This CDR3 reads CASSFTDRVTDTQYF. The CDR3 DNA sequence: TGTGCCAGCAGTTTCACTGACAGGGTAACAGATACGCAGTATTTT.

This clonotype is a singleton in its sample. The chain links TRBV28 to TRBJ1-2, with D maybe TRBD1 (6 bases). V was clipped by 3 bases and J by 8 bases, with 22 bases between them. The CDR3 sequence is 16 residues long. Germline V lookup: CDR1 MDHEN, CDR2 SYDVKM. Here the CDR3 reads CASSFTGRALQWGYTF. The CDR3 nucleotides read TGTGCCAGCAGTTTTACAGGGCGGGCTCTCCAATGGGGCTACACCTTC.

At least ten counts were recorded for this clonotype. The CDR3 region is CASSADRASTQYF. CDR3 DNA sequence: TGTGCCAGTAGTGCGGACAGGGCCAGTACGCAGTATTTT. J is TRBJ2-3 and V is TRBV19; 8 nucleotides align to TRBD1. Per the germline V gene, CDR1 is LNHDA and CDR2 is SQIVND (reference sequence). Trimming removed 5 bases from V and 8 bases from J; junction bases left unmatched: 6. The length of the CDR3 is 13 residues.

The DNA for the CDR3 is TGTGCCAGCGCGGCTAGGAACGAGCAGTACTTC. Translated: CASAARNEQYF. The chain uses TRBV14 and TRBJ2-7; D unresolved. V lost 8 bases and J lost 5, with 10 bases in between. The CDR3 loop spans 11 amino acids. The germline CDR1 and CDR2 sequences are SGHDN and FVKESK.

This rearrangement joins TRBV11-2 to TRBJ1-5, with 9 bases identical to TRBD1. The CDR3 consists of 15 residues. Germline CDR1 reads SGHAT; CDR2 reads FQNNGV. CDR3 nucleotides: TGTTCCGGCAGCCCAGGGACAGGGTCTAATCAGCCCCAGCATTTT. It yields the protein CSGSPGTGSNQPQHF.

This chain joins TRBV6-1 and TRBJ2-5; D is ambiguous. This CDR3 comprises 12 residues. Germline V gene sequence: CDR1 MNHNS, CDR2 SASEGT. Trimming pared 7 bases from V and 2 bases from J, leaving 8 bases between. The CDR3 loop reads CASTARQETQYF. The CDR3 DNA is TGTGCCAGCACTGCCAGGCAAGAGACCCAGTACTTC.

This clonotype was seen more than once but under ten times. This chain uses TRBV27 with TRBJ1-5; no firm D call. Deletions cut 8 bases from V and 10 bases from J, with 24 bases between. This CDR3 spans 15 amino acids. The V gene's germline CDR1 is MNHEY and CDR2 SMNVEV (reference sequence). The CDR3 protein is CASLLTSDGAGPQHF. The CDR3 nucleotides read TGTGCCAGCCTTCTTACGTCGGACGGAGCCGGTCCCCAGCATTTT.

This clonotype was recorded many times. The chain has TRBV7-8 and TRBJ1-5; tentatively, D is TRBD1 (6 bases). The germline V gene encodes CDR1 SGHVS and CDR2 FQNEAQ. The CDR3 covers 13 residues. Between the trimmed V and J ends, which lost 6 bases and 8 bases, there was a span of 14 bases. The CDR3 bases are TGTGCCAGCAGGAAGGCAGGGGAGGAGCCCCAGCATTTT. Translating it yields CASRKAGEEPQHF.

The gene calls are TRBV27 and TRBJ2-1; D may be TRBD1 (5 bases). V was cut by 5 bases and J by 7 bases, with 12 bases left in between. This CDR3 has 13 amino acids. Germline CDR1 MNHEY, CDR2 SMNVEV (reference sequence). CDR3 nucleotides: TGTGCCAGCAGTACGCAGGGTGAGAATGAGCAGTTCTTC. It translates to CASSTQGENEQFF.

This clonotype was counted only a few times. V is TRBV15 and J is TRBJ2-3; 7 positions agree with TRBD1. The CDR3 is 16 amino acids. J was trimmed by 8 bases and V by 3 bases; bases with no gene match: 14. Germline V gene lookup returns CDR1 LNHNV and CDR2 YYDKDF (reference sequence). In nucleotides, the CDR3 is TGTGCCACCAGCAGGTCGCAACAGGGGCTTGGGGGTACGCAGTATTTT. Translation: CATSRSQQGLGGTQYF.

This CDR3 reads CATSALAASTDTQYF. CDR3 sequence (DNA): TGTGCCACTTCCGCCCTAGCGGCTAGCACAGATACGCAGTATTTT. This chain links TRBV6-6 with TRBJ2-3; 7 nucleotides align to TRBD2. V lost 10 bases and J lost 0; bases outside the gene matches: 10. Per germline, CDR1 MNHNY and CDR2 SVGAGI (reference sequence). There are 15 residues in the CDR3.

The CDR3: CASSLSLRKANEKLFF. The CDR3 DNA reads as TGTGCCAGCAGTTTATCTTTGAGGAAGGCTAATGAAAAACTGTTTTTT. This sequence joins TRBV28 and TRBJ1-4, with D unresolved. CDR3 length equals 16 residues. V was clipped by 1 base and J by 3 bases, with 12 bases between them. Germline V gene sequence: CDR1 MDHEN, CDR2 SYDVKM.

The chain links TRBV6-1 to TRBJ1-2; 8 positions match TRBD1. The germline gives CDR1 MNHNS, CDR2 SASEGT. The CDR3 consists of 15 residues. V gave up 5 bases and J gave up 4 bases; unmatched junction bases: 9. CDR3 nucleotides: TGTGCCAGCAGTCCCGAGACAGGGGTGGCCTATGGCTACACCTTC. Residues: CASSPETGVAYGYTF.

Many counts were recorded for this clonotype. The rearrangement uses TRBV19 and TRBJ2-4; the match to TRBD2 covers 7 bases. V lost 7 bases and J lost 3; bases outside the gene matches: 6. Germline values: CDR1 LNHDA, CDR2 SQIVND (reference sequence). The CDR3 covers 14 residues. The DNA for the CDR3 is TGTGCCAGTACCCCTAGCGGAGACAAAAACATTCAGTACTTC. Translation: CASTPSGDKNIQYF.

This clonotype was counted a few times. The J gene is TRBJ2-1, the V gene TRBV5-5; the match to TRBD2 covers 7 bases. Germline loops: CDR1 SGHKS, CDR2 YYEKEE (reference sequence). The CDR3 is 14 amino acids. Germline trimming cut 4 bases from V and 8 bases from J; bases unmatched to any gene: 9. The CDR3 loop reads CASSPRDYRDEQFF. Written as DNA, the CDR3 is TGTGCCAGCAGCCCCCGGGACTACCGCGATGAGCAGTTCTTC.

The chain combines TRBV7-2 with TRBJ1-5, with a possible D match to TRBD1 (5 bases). Germline CDR1 reads SGHTA; CDR2 reads FQGNSA. This CDR3 has 15 residues. Trimming shortened V by 4 bases and J by 1 base, and 11 bases separated the two germline ends. CDR3 coding DNA: TGTGCCAGCAGCTCCCCACAGGAGAGCAATCAGCCCCAGCATTTT. It is translated as CASSSPQESNQPQHF.

CDR3 nucleotides: TGTGCCAGCGTGGTGGGCTCTGGGGCCAACGTCCTGACTTTC. It is translated as CASVVGSGANVLTF. V gene TRBV6-6 combines with J gene TRBJ2-6, with D hard to call. V lost 8 bases and J 0 bases, leaving 8 bases between the germline ends. This CDR3 spans 14 amino acids. The germline gives CDR1 MNHNY, CDR2 SVGAGI (reference sequence).

In its sample, this clonotype was seen a few times. The chain links TRBV12-3 or TRBV12-4 to TRBJ1-2; D gene ambiguous. The CDR3 spans 13 residues. V lost 6 bases and J lost 3, with 11 bases in between. CDR3 DNA sequence: TGTGCCAGCAGAGATAGGACGGACTATGGCTACACCTTC. Its translation is CASRDRTDYGYTF.

This chain connects TRBV4-2 to TRBJ2-3; TRBD2 is a possible D gene (5 bases). The CDR3 totals 15 residues. V lost 3 bases, J lost 0 bases, and 10 bases lay in between. The germline CDR1 and CDR2 sequences are LGHNA and YNFKEQ. Written as DNA, the CDR3 is TGTGCCAGCAGCCAGATTGGCGGGAGCACAGATACGCAGTATTTT. This codes for CASSQIGGSTDTQYF.

This clonotype was recorded a few times. This chain joins TRBV6-1 and TRBJ2-2, with 13 nucleotides matching TRBD2. Per germline, CDR1 MNHNS and CDR2 SASEGT. With 6 bases clipped from V and 2 bases from J, the junction kept 9 bases outside the gene matches. CDR3 size: 18 residues. The CDR3, as DNA: TGTGCCAGCAGACTAGCGGGAGGGCCTCCCCTAAACACCGGGGAGCTGTTTTTT. It translates to CASRLAGGPPLNTGELFF.

The J gene is TRBJ2-7, the V gene TRBV28; tentative D call: TRBD2 (6 bases). Germline V gene lookup returns CDR1 MDHEN and CDR2 SYDVKM. CDR3 length: 16 amino acids. Trimming left V 6 bases short and J 6 bases short, with 24 bases between. CDR3 coding DNA: TGTGCCAGCAGATCCCTGGGCGGGGTGTCCTTCGCCGAGCAGTACTTC. Translating gives CASRSLGGVSFAEQYF.

The gene calls are TRBV6-1 and TRBJ2-6; 11 nucleotides agree with TRBD1. This CDR3 region has 19 residues. In germline, CDR1 is MNHNS, CDR2 SASEGT. Trimming at V came to 6 bases and at J to 4 bases, leaving 14 bases not matched to a gene. Here the CDR3 DNA reads TGTGCCAGCAGCCCCGCGTTGGACAGGGGGCGCGTGGGGGCCAACGTCCTGACTTTC. Translating it yields CASSPALDRGRVGANVLTF.

V usage is TRBV12-3 or TRBV12-4 and J usage is TRBJ2-7; 11 nucleotides align to TRBD2. V gave up 2 bases and J gave up 2 bases; unmatched junction bases: 11. The CDR3 is made up of 18 amino acids. The CDR3 sequence: CASSLSSLAGGLAYEQYF. CDR3 bases: TGTGCCAGCAGTTTAAGTTCCCTAGCGGGAGGCCTTGCCTACGAGCAGTACTTC.